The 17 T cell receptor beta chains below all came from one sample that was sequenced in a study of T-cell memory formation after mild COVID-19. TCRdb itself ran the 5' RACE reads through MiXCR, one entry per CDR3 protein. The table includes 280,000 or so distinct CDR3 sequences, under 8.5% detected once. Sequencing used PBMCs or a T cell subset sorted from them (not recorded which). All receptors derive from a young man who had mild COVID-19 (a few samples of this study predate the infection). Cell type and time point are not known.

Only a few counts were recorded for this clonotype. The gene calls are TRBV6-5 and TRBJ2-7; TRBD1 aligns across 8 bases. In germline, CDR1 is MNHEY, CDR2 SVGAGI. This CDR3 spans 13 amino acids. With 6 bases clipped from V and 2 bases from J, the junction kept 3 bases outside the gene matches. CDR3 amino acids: CASREDRAYEQYV. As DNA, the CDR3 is TGTGCCAGCAGGGAGGACAGGGCCTACGAGCAGTACGTC.

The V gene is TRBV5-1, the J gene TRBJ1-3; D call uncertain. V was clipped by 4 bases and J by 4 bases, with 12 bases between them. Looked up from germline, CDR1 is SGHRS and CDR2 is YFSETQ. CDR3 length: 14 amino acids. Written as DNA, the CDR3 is TGCGCCAGCAGCCCCAGAGCGTCCGGAAACACCATATATTTT. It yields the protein CASSPRASGNTIYF.

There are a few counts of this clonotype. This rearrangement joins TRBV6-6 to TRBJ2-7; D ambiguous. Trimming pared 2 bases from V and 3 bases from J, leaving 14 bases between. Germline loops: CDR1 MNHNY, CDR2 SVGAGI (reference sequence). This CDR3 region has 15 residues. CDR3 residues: CASSYRGPPDYEQYF. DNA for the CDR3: TGTGCCAGCAGTTACCGAGGACCGCCGGACTACGAGCAGTACTTC.

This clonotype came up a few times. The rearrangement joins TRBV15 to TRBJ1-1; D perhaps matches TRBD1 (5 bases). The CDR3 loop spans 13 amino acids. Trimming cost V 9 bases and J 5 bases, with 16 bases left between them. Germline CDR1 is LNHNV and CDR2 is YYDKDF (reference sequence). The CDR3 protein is CATQGAVGTEAFF. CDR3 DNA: TGTGCCACTCAGGGAGCGGTGGGGACTGAAGCTTTCTTT.

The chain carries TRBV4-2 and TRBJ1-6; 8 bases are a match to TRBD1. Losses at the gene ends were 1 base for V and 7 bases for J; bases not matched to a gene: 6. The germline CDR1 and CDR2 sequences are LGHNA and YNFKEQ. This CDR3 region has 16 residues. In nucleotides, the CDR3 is TGTGCCAGCAGCCAAGCCGACAGGGGAGCCAATTCACCCCTCCACTTT. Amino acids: CASSQADRGANSPLHF.

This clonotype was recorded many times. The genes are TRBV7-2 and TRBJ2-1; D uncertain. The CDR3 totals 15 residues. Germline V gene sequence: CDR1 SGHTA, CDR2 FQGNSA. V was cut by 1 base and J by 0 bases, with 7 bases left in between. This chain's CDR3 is CASSLEVFSYNEQFF. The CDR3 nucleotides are TGTGCCAGCAGCTTAGAGGTTTTCTCCTACAATGAGCAGTTCTTC.

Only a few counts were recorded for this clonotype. CDR3: CASSYSTSLPYNEQFF. As DNA, the CDR3 is TGTGCCAGCAGTTACTCGACCAGTCTCCCCTACAATGAGCAGTTCTTC. The rearrangement uses TRBV6-2 or TRBV6-3 and TRBJ2-1; D remains ambiguous. Germline assignment: CDR1 MNHEY and CDR2 SVGEGT. This CDR3 is 16 amino acids long. V was clipped by 0 bases and J by 2 bases, with 11 bases between them.

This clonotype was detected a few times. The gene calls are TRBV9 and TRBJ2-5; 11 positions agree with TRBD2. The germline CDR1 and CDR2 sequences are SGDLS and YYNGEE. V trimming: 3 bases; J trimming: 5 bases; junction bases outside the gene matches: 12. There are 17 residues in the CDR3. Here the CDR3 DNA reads TGTGCCAGCAGCGACGGGACTAGCGGCACGGGCAGGGAGACCCAGTACTTC. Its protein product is CASSDGTSGTGRETQYF.

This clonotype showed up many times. The CDR3 protein is CASSQVRETQYF. Written as DNA, the CDR3 is TGTGCCAGCAGCCAAGTCAGGGAGACCCAGTACTTC. The chain uses TRBV3-1 and TRBJ2-5; no clear D. CDR3 length: 12 residues. Germline V CDR1 and CDR2: LGHDT, YNNKEL (reference sequence). Trimming cost V 1 base and J 5 bases, with 5 bases left between them.

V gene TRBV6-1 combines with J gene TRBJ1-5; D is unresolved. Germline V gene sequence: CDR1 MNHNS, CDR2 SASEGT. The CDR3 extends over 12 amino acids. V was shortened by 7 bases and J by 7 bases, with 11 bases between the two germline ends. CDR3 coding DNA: TGTGCCAGCATTGGCCTTAACCAGCCCCAGCATTTT. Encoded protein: CASIGLNQPQHF.

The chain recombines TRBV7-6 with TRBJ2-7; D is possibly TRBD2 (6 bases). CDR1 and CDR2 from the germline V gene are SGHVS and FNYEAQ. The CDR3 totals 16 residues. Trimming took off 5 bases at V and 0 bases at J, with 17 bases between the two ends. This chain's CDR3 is CASSPRIRGTSYEQYF. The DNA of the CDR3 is TGTGCCAGCAGCCCACGGATCCGGGGGACCTCCTACGAGCAGTACTTC.

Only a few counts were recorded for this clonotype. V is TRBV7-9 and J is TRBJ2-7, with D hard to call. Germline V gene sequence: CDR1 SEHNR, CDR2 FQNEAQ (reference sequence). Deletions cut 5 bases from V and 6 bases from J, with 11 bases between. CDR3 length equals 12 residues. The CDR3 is CASSGDIPEQYF. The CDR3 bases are TGTGCCAGCAGCGGGGATATCCCCGAGCAGTACTTC.

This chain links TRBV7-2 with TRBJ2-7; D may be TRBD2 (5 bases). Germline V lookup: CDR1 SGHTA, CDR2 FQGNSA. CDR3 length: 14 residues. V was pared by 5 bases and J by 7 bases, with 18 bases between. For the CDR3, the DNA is TGTGCCAGCAGCAAGATGATCGACCAGCGGGAGCAGTACTTC. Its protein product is CASSKMIDQREQYF. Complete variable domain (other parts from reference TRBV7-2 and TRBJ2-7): GAGVSQSPSNKVTEKGKDVELRCDPISGHTALYWYRQSLGQGLEFLIYFQGNSAPDKSGLPSDRFSAERTGGSVSTLTIQRTQQEDSAVYLCASSKMIDQREQYFGPGTRLTVT.

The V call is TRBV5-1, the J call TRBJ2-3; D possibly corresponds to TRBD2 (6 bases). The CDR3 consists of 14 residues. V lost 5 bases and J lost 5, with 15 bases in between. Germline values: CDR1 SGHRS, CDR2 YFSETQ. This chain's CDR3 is CASRLGGGLDTQYF. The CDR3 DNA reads TGCGCCAGCAGACTCGGGGGTGGCTTAGATACGCAGTATTTT.

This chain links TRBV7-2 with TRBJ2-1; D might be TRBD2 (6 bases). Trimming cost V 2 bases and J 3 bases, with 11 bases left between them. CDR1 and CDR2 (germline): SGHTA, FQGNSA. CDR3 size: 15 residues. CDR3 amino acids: CASSLRRAHYNEQFF. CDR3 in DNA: TGTGCCAGCAGCTTAAGGAGGGCCCACTACAATGAGCAGTTCTTC.

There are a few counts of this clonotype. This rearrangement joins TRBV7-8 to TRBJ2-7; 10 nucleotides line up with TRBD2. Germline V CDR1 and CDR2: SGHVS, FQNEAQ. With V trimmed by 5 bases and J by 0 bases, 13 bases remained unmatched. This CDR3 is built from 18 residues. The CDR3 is CASSPRPAGGRSSYEQYF. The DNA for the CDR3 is TGTGCCAGCAGCCCCCGCCCAGCGGGGGGGAGGAGCTCCTACGAGCAGTACTTC.

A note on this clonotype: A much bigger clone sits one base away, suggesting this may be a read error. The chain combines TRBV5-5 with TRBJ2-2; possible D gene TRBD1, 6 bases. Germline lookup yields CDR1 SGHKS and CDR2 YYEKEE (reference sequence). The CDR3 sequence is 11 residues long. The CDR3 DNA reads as TGTGCCAGCAGCTTGGACAGGGTGATGTATTTT. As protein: CASSLDRVMYF.